The 3 T cell receptor beta chains presented below share a single source sample, sequenced in a study of blood T cell repertoires in COVID-19. The table came from immunoSEQ multiplex PCR; TCRdb's copy has only in-frame clones and leaves some out. The table includes about 140,000 clones, approximately 84% detected once. The sample taken for sequencing was peripheral blood. All receptors come from a human donor in a cohort sampled during active COVID-19.

V and J are TRBV2 and TRBJ1-1; tentative D call: TRBD1 (5 bases). V gave up 8 bases and J gave up 4 bases, with 20 bases separating them. The germline V gene has CDR1 SNHLY and CDR2 FYNNEI. The CDR3 is 15 amino acids. The CDR3 DNA follows: TGTGCCAGCCACAGTGTGGCAGGGAGGGGCACTGAAGCTTTCTTT. Protein sequence: CASHSVAGRGTEAFF.

This clone came up a few times. The rearrangement uses TRBV3-1 (or the pseudogene TRBV3-2) and TRBJ1-6; D unresolved. This CDR3 has 14 residues. Trimming left V 1 base short and J 10 bases short, with 11 bases between. Germline V gives CDR1 LGHDT, CDR2 YNNKEL (reference sequence). CDR3 nucleotides: TGTGCCAGCAGCCAAGGAGGAGCGTCCTCACCCCTCCACTTT. This gives the protein CASSQGGASSPLHF.

The chain uses TRBV7-3 and TRBJ2-3; D call uncertain. The CDR3 is 13 residues long. The V and J ends lost 4 bases and 0 bases respectively, with 5 bases between them. The germline V gene has CDR1 SGHTA and CDR2 FQGTGA. The CDR3 nucleotides read TGTGCCAGCAGCTCCTCTAGCACAGATACGCAGTATTTT. Amino acid sequence: CASSSSSTDTQYF. The full variable domain, completed using reference TRBV7-3 and TRBJ2-3, is GAGVSQTPSNKVTEKGKYVELRCDPISGHTALYWYRQSLGQGPEFLIYFQGTGAADDSGLPNDRFFAVRPEGSVSTLKIQRTERGDSAVYLCASSSSSTDTQYFGPGTRLTVL.